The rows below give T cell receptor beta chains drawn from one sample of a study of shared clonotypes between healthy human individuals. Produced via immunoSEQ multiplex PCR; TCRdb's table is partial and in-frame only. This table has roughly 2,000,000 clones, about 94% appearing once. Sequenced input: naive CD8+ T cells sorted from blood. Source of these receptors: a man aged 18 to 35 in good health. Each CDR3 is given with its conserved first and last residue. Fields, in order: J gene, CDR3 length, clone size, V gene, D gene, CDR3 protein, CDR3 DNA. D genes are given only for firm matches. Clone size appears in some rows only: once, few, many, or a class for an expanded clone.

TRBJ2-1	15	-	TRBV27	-	CASSTDLAVGNEQFF	TGTGCCAGCAGTACGGACTTAGCTGTGGGTAATGAGCAGTTCTTC
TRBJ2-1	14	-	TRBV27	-	CASGLLVRGNEQFF	TGTGCCAGCGGTTTACTAGTCCGAGGCAATGAGCAGTTCTTC
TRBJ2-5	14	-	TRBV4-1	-	CASSQGGVQETQYF	TGCGCCAGCAGCCAAGGGGGGGTACAAGAGACCCAGTACTTC
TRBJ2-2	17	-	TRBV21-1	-	CASSKGEGSENTGELFF	TGTGCCAGCAGCAAAGGCGAGGGGTCGGAGAACACCGGGGAGCTGTTTTTT
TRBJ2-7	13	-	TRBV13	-	CASSSTGNYEQYF	TGTGCCAGCAGCTCCACAGGGAACTACGAGCAGTACTTC
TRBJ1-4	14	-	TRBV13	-	CASSLTVTDEKLFF	TGTGCCAGCAGCTTGACAGTGACAGATGAAAAACTGTTTTTT
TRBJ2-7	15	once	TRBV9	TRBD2	CASSPSSGYSYEQYF	TGTGCCAGCAGCCCTTCTAGCGGGTACTCCTACGAGCAGTACTTC
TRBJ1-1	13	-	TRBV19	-	CASKLVGEGEAFF	TGTGCCAGTAAATTAGTCGGAGAAGGTGAAGCTTTCTTT
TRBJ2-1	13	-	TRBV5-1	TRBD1	CASSWGQEYEQFF	TGCGCCAGCAGCTGGGGACAGGAATACGAGCAGTTCTTC
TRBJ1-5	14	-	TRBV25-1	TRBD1	CASSGQGSNQPQHF	TGTGCCAGCAGCGGACAGGGGAGCAATCAGCCCCAGCATTTT
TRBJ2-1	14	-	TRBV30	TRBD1	CAWYRWTGENEQFF	TGTGCCTGGTATCGCTGGACAGGGGAAAATGAGCAGTTCTTC
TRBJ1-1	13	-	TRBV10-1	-	CASSDDLDTEAFF	TGCGCCAGCAGTGATGACCTGGACACTGAAGCTTTCTTT
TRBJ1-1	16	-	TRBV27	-	CASSFLTGTMNTEAFF	TGTGCCAGCAGTTTCCTCACAGGGACGATGAACACTGAAGCTTTCTTT
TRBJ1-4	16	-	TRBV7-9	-	CASSLDPTRNNEKLFF	TGTGCCAGCAGCCTGGATCCCACGAGGAATAATGAAAAACTGTTTTTT
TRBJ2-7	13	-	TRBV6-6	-	CASSYARRVEQYF	TGTGCCAGCAGTTACGCCAGGCGTGTGGAGCAGTACTTC
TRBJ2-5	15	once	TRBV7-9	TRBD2	CASSLVLAGRETQYF	TGTGCCAGCAGCTTGGTACTAGCGGGACGGGAGACCCAGTACTTC
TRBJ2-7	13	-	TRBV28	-	CASSFGLTEGQYF	TGTGCCAGCAGTTTTGGGCTCACGGAAGGGCAGTACTTC
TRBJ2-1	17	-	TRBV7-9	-	CASSLGNSGVNYNEQFF	TGTGCCAGCAGCTTAGGAAATAGCGGAGTTAACTACAATGAGCAGTTCTTC
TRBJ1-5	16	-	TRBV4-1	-	CASSQVLGGSNQPQHF	TGCGCCAGCAGCCAAGTCTTGGGAGGAAGCAATCAGCCCCAGCATTTT
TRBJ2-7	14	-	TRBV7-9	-	CASSLGPGVYEQYF	TGTGCCAGCAGCTTAGGTCCAGGAGTCTACGAGCAGTACTTC
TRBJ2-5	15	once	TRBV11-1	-	CASSSRLDLRETQYF	TGTGCCAGCAGCTCCCGACTAGATCTCCGGGAGACCCAGTACTTC
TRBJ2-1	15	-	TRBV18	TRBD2	CASSPSGLADNEQFF	TGTGCCAGCTCACCATCGGGACTAGCGGACAATGAGCAGTTCTTC
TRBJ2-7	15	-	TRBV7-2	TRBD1	CASSYGTGVTYEQYF	TGTGCCAGCAGCTACGGGACAGGGGTTACGTACGAGCAGTACTTC
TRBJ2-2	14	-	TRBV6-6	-	CASSYPDSTGELFF	TGTGCCAGCAGTTACCCGGATAGCACCGGGGAGCTGTTTTTT
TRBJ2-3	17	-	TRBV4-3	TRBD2	CASSQDLLAISTDTQYF	TGCGCCAGCAGCCAAGATTTACTAGCGATTAGCACAGATACGCAGTATTTT
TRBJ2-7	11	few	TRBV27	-	CASSSSYEQYF	TGTGCCAGCAGTAGTTCCTACGAGCAGTACTTC
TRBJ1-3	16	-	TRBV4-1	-	CASSQDLLSSGNTIYF	TGCGCCAGCAGCCAAGATCTCCTTAGCTCTGGAAACACCATATATTTT
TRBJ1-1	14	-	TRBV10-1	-	CASSEERELTEAFF	TGCGCCAGCAGTGAGGAACGTGAGTTAACTGAAGCTTTCTTT
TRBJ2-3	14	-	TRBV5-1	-	CASSLVGATDTQYF	TGCGCCAGCAGCTTGGTAGGGGCCACAGATACGCAGTATTTT
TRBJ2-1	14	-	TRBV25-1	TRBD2	CASSPPIAGNEQFF	TGTGCCAGCAGTCCTCCAATAGCGGGCAATGAGCAGTTCTTC
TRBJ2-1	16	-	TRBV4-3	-	CASSHDRESSYNEQFF	TGCGCCAGCAGCCATGACCGGGAGAGCTCCTACAATGAGCAGTTCTTC
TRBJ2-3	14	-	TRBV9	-	CASSVSGNTDTQYF	TGTGCCAGCAGCGTGAGCGGAAACACAGATACGCAGTATTTT
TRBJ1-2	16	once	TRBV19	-	CASSIDGYAGAYGYTF	TGTGCCAGTAGTATAGATGGCTACGCAGGAGCCTATGGCTACACCTTC
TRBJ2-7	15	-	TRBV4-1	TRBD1	CASSQGTGPGYEQYF	TGCGCCAGCAGCCAAGGGACAGGCCCCGGCTACGAGCAGTACTTC
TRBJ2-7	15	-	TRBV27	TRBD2	CASAGVRRRGYEQYF	TGTGCCAGCGCGGGAGTGCGGCGGCGGGGCTACGAGCAGTACTTC
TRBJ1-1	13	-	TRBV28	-	CASSFQGGKTPFF	TGTGCCAGCAGCTTTCAGGGTGGGAAAACGCCTTTCTTT
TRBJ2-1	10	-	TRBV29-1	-	CSVEDFVQFF	TGCAGCGTTGAAGATTTTGTACAGTTCTTC
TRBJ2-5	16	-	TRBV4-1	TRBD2	CASSHLSGGAAETQYF	TGCGCCAGCAGCCACCTCAGCGGGGGGGCCGCAGAGACCCAGTACTTC
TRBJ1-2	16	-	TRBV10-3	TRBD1	CAISDNWRDSNYGYTF	TGTGCCATCAGTGACAACTGGCGGGACAGTAACTATGGCTACACCTTC
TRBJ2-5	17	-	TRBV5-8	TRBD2	CASSPWTSGPPQETQYF	TGTGCCAGCAGCCCCTGGACTAGCGGGCCGCCTCAAGAGACCCAGTACTTC
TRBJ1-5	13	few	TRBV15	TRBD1	CATSMDRDQPQHF	TGTGCCACCAGCATGGACAGGGACCAGCCCCAGCATTTT
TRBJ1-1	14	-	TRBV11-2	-	CASSVHRDNTEAFF	TGTGCCAGCAGCGTCCACAGGGATAACACTGAAGCTTTCTTT
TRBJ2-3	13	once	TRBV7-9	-	CASSSVDTDTQYF	TGTGCCAGCAGCTCGGTTGACACAGATACGCAGTATTTT
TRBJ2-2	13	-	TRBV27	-	CASSRGVNGELFF	TGTGCCAGCTCCCGGGGTGTAAATGGGGAGCTGTTTTTT
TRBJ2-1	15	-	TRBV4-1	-	CASSQEGGRNNEQFF	TGCGCCAGCAGCCAAGAAGGAGGGCGCAACAATGAGCAGTTCTTC
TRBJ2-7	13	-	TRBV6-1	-	CASRGMDGYEQYF	TGTGCCAGCAGAGGGATGGACGGCTACGAGCAGTACTTC
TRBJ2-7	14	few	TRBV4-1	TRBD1	CASSPGQGSYEQYF	TGCGCCAGCAGCCCGGGACAGGGCTCCTACGAGCAGTACTTC
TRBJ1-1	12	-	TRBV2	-	CASSESNTEAFF	TGTGCCAGCAGTGAATCCAACACTGAAGCTTTCTTT
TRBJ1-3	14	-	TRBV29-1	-	CSVEVAGTGNTIYF	TGCAGCGTTGAAGTGGCAGGGACTGGAAACACCATATATTTT
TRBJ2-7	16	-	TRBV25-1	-	CASSEAVGLSSYEQYF	TGTGCCAGCAGTGAAGCAGTGGGCCTTAGCTCCTACGAGCAGTACTTC
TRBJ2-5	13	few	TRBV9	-	CASSGDNQETQYF	TGTGCCAGCAGCGGGGACAACCAAGAGACCCAGTACTTC
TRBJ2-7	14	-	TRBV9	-	CASSVASGVYEQYF	TGTGCCAGCAGCGTAGCAAGCGGTGTTTACGAGCAGTACTTC
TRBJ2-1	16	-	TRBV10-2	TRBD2	CASSESASGGANEQFF	TGCGCCAGCAGTGAGTCGGCGAGCGGGGGGGCGAATGAGCAGTTCTTC
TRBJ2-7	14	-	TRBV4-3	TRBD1	CASSQADRNYEQYF	TGCGCCAGCAGCCAAGCGGACAGGAACTACGAGCAGTACTTC
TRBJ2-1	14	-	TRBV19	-	CASSMEGAYNEQFF	TGTGCCAGTAGTATGGAAGGGGCCTACAATGAGCAGTTCTTC
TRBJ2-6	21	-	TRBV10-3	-	CAISDFWVNRDSPSGANVLTF	TGTGCCATCAGTGATTTCTGGGTTAACAGGGATTCCCCCTCTGGGGCCAACGTCCTGACTTTC
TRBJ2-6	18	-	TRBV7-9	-	CASSFSGLAYSGANVLTF	TGTGCCAGCAGCTTTTCAGGGCTAGCTTATTCTGGGGCCAACGTCCTGACTTTC
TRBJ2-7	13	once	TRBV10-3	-	CAISDRANYEQYF	TGTGCCATCAGTGACAGGGCTAACTACGAGCAGTACTTC
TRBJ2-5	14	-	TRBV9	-	CASSVADIQETQYF	TGTGCCAGCAGCGTAGCCGACATCCAAGAGACCCAGTACTTC